The rows below give T cell receptor beta chains drawn from one sample of a study of memory CD4+ T cells and cytomegalovirus serostatus. Assay used: immunoSEQ multiplex PCR; TCRdb lists only in-frame clones, some missing. This table has roughly 50,000 clones, more than 70% appearing once. Material: memory CD4+ T cells from blood. The source is an adult in good health and CMV-seronegative. Each CDR3 is given with its conserved first and last residue.

J: TRBJ2-2
V: TRBV4-1
CDR3: CASSLRGVGGEDGGELFF

J: TRBJ2-3
V: TRBV6-4
CDR3: CASSRTSSGGTDTQYF

J: TRBJ2-7
V: TRBV5-5
CDR3: CASSLIAGAYEQYF

J: TRBJ1-1
V: TRBV5-6
CDR3: CASSIPRKGVNTEAFF

J: TRBJ1-2
V: TRBV4-1
CDR3: CASSQERGGADGYTF

J: TRBJ1-2
V: TRBV5-1
CDR3: CASSWGGGAREGYTF

J: TRBJ1-6
V: TRBV1
CDR3: CTSSHAGTDNSPLHF

J: TRBJ2-4
V: TRBV15
CDR3: CATSRGETSGAKNIQYF

J: TRBJ2-5
V: TRBV28
CDR3: CASSLRQGIETQYF

J: TRBJ2-2
V: TRBV6-1
CDR3: CASTKGTSPGELFF

J: TRBJ2-1
V: TRBV7-9
CDR3: CASSLVSGPGGEQFF

J: TRBJ2-7
V: TRBV11-2
CDR3: CASSLSGGGVSYEQYF

J: TRBJ2-7
V: TRBV27
CDR3: CASSGQGPYEQYF

J: TRBJ1-2
V: TRBV5-1
CDR3: CASSFTVLQGEDGYTF

J: TRBJ2-6
V: TRBV11-2
CDR3: CASSLDRGSGANVLTF

J: TRBJ1-1
V: TRBV14
CDR3: CASRVLASTEAFF

J: TRBJ2-5
V: TRBV7-9
CDR3: CASSLGQGLETQYF

J: TRBJ2-3
V: TRBV7-8
CDR3: CASSSYKVWGGQTDTQYF

J: TRBJ1-5
V: TRBV2
CDR3: CASTRGNQPQHF

J: TRBJ1-1
V: TRBV27
CDR3: CASSPDMGQGNTEAFF

J: TRBJ1-3
V: TRBV7-9
CDR3: CASSRTGTVSGNTIYF

J: TRBJ2-1
V: TRBV11-2
CDR3: CASSLDWTLNEQFF

J: TRBJ2-1
V: TRBV6-5
CDR3: CASSYFGRRNEQFF

J: TRBJ2-2
V: TRBV29-1
CDR3: CSASDRRGTGELFF

J: TRBJ2-7
V: TRBV5-5
CDR3: CASRHPPSHEQYF

J: TRBJ2-7
V: TRBV28
CDR3: CASSGGGLSYEQYF

J: TRBJ2-4
V: TRBV6-6
CDR3: CASSYQGLGKNIQYF

J: TRBJ2-5
V: TRBV9
CDR3: CASSVTSSGGIRETQYF

J: TRBJ1-4
V: TRBV5-4
CDR3: CASSPAIGTPSNEKLFF

J: TRBJ1-4
V: TRBV6-5
CDR3: CASSFQEKLFF

J: TRBJ1-2
V: TRBV14
CDR3: CASSPRQGDNYGYTF

J: TRBJ2-1
V: TRBV29-1
CDR3: CSERESAYNEQFF

J: TRBJ2-5
V: TRBV5-4
CDR3: CASSLPGLVQETQYF

J: TRBJ2-7
V: TRBV27
CDR3: CASRLMGQGAYEQYF

J: TRBJ1-3
V: TRBV29-1
CDR3: CSVQRSSGNTIYF

J: TRBJ1-2
V: TRBV19
CDR3: CASSTLRDSHRGF

J: TRBJ2-4
V: TRBV19
CDR3: CASSIVGTALNIQYF